This TCR beta chain was found in a study of blood T cell repertoires in COVID-19. Libraries were prepared by immunoSEQ multiplex PCR; TCRdb keeps only in-frame clonotypes and omits some of them. The sample lists under 150,000 clones; approximately 90% were seen once. The clonotype comes from a man aged 70-80 years with active COVID-19. Sequencing used peripheral blood.

The CDR3 sequence is CASSSSTDTQYF. The CDR3 DNA reads as TGTGCCAGCAGCTCTAGCACAGATACGCAGTATTTT. The chain is built from TRBV5-4 and TRBJ2-3; D remains unclear. This CDR3 is built from 12 residues. The V gene's germline CDR1 is SGHNT and CDR2 YYREEE (reference sequence). V lost 3 bases and J 0 bases, leaving 2 bases between the germline ends. The variable domain in full, with the rest retrieved from reference TRBV5-4 and TRBJ2-3, is ETGVTQSPTHLIKTRGQQVTLRCSSQSGHNTVSWYQQALGQGPQFIFQYYREEENGRGNFPPRFSGLQFPNYSSELNVNALELDDSALYLCASSSSTDTQYFGPGTRLTVL.